The 32 T cell receptor beta chains reported below all come from one sample, sequenced in a study of Graves' ophthalmopathy and Graves' hyperthyroidism. Beta-chain TCR CDR3 regions were amplified from RNA transcripts. The authors performed first-round RT-PCR with HTBI primers and then a second-round multiplex PCR. MiXCR, applied by TCRdb to the multiplex PCR reads, yields one record per CDR3 protein. Among some 520,000 distinct CDR3 sequences, around 14% were seen once, and the ten largest hold about 10%. Sequencing input: blood. These receptor sequences come from a woman in her twenties or thirties with Graves' ophthalmopathy.

The chain combines TRBV30 with TRBJ2-7; D may be TRBD1 (6 bases). This CDR3 has 13 amino acids. V lost 4 bases to trimming and J lost 1 base, with 11 bases between them. The V gene's germline CDR1 is GTSNPN and CDR2 SVGIG (reference sequence). In DNA form, the CDR3 reads TGTGCCTGGATGCCAGGGGAGTCCTACGAGCAGTACTTC. It is translated as CAWMPGESYEQYF.

The sample holds many counts of this clonotype. The rearrangement links TRBV6-1 to TRBJ2-2, with D maybe TRBD1 (5 bases). Germline values: CDR1 MNHNS, CDR2 SASEGT. CDR3 length equals 15 residues. Trimming removed 6 bases from V and 2 bases from J, with 13 bases in between. CDR3 sequence reads: CASRPPTANTGELFF. DNA for the CDR3: TGTGCCAGCAGGCCGCCGACAGCCAACACCGGGGAGCTGTTTTTT.

This clonotype occurred many times. The rearrangement links TRBV5-1 to TRBJ2-7, with D unresolved. Trimming left V 4 bases short and J 2 bases short, with 19 bases between. The CDR3 contains 16 residues. Germline V gene sequence: CDR1 SGHRS, CDR2 YFSETQ. The CDR3 nucleotides are TGCGCCAGCAGCCCCCAACCCAGAGCGAAGGCCTACGAGCAGTACTTC. Encoded protein: CASSPQPRAKAYEQYF.

This clonotype came up many times. The chain couples TRBV4-1 to TRBJ1-1, with 7 bases matching TRBD1. There are 18 residues in the CDR3. V was pared by 1 base and J by 1 base, with 12 bases of the junction left unmatched. Germline-derived CDR1 and CDR2 are MGHRA and YSYEKL. CDR3 loop: CASSQGRATGASNTEAFF. The CDR3 DNA is TGCGCCAGCAGCCAAGGACGGGCAACAGGGGCGTCGAACACTGAAGCTTTCTTT.

This clonotype was observed at least ten times. The chain links TRBV6-1 to TRBJ1-1, with D possibly TRBD1 on 6 matching bases. The V and J ends lost 7 bases and 3 bases respectively, with 15 bases between them. The CDR3 has 14 residues. The V gene's germline CDR1 is MNHNS and CDR2 SASEGT. The DNA for the CDR3 is TGTGCCAGCATTCACCTAAGGGGGTACACTGAAGCTTTCTTT. Amino acids: CASIHLRGYTEAFF.

The chain has TRBV6-2 or TRBV6-3 and TRBJ2-7, with 9 bases that match TRBD1. V shed 6 bases, J shed 2 bases, and the junction held 8 bases outside the gene matches. CDR3 length equals 15 residues. Germline-derived CDR1 and CDR2 are MNHEY and SVGEGT. CDR3 residues: CASSLRDRVTYEQYF. For the CDR3, the DNA is TGTGCCAGCAGCCTCCGGGACAGGGTAACCTACGAGCAGTACTTC.

This clonotype was picked up many times. In DNA form, the CDR3 reads TGTGCCAGCAGCTTAGCGGGCCAAACTGGGGGCAATCAGCCCCAGCATTTT. It codes for CASSLAGQTGGNQPQHF. This chain links TRBV13 with TRBJ1-5, with D unclear. The CDR3 consists of 17 residues. With 1 base removed from V and 2 bases from J, the gap between germline ends came to 15 bases. Germline V gives CDR1 PRHDT, CDR2 FYEKMQ (reference sequence). Combining the CDR3 with reference TRBV13 and TRBJ1-5 gives the whole variable domain AAGVIQSPRHLIKEKRETATLKCYPIPRHDTVYWYQQGPGQDPQFLISFYEKMQSDKGSIPDRFSAQQFSDYHSELNMSSLELGDSALYFCASSLAGQTGGNQPQHFGDGTRLSIL.

This clonotype was seen ten or more times. The chain is built from TRBV20-1 and TRBJ2-2; D is ambiguous. This CDR3 comprises 13 residues. Trimming shortened V by 3 bases and J by 9 bases, and 14 bases separated the two germline ends. Germline V CDR1 and CDR2: DFQATT, SNEGSKA (reference sequence). CDR3 nucleotides: TGCAGTGCTAGTCGGCATACATCCTGGGAGCTGTTTTTT. Its translation: CSASRHTSWELFF.

The chain has TRBV6-1 and TRBJ2-7, with 8 nucleotides matching TRBD1. This CDR3 has 15 residues. J gave up 3 bases and V 1 base, and 5 bases lay outside the gene matches. CDR1 and CDR2 from the germline V gene are MNHNS and SASEGT. Here the CDR3 reads CASSEVTGVDYEQYF. CDR3 sequence (DNA): TGTGCCAGCAGTGAAGTGACAGGGGTCGACTACGAGCAGTACTTC.

This clonotype was detected many times. The rearrangement joins TRBV7-2 to TRBJ2-1; 8 bases fit TRBD2. The V segment lost 3 bases and the J segment 7 bases; nucleotides outside the gene matches: 8. CDR1 SGHTA and CDR2 FQGNSA come from the germline V gene. The CDR3 has 15 residues. CDR3 nucleotide sequence: TGTGCCAGCAGCTTGCGGACTAGCCCTTGGAATGAGCAGTTCTTC. Its translation: CASSLRTSPWNEQFF. Looking up the rest from reference TRBV7-2 and TRBJ2-1 gives the full variable domain: GAGVSQSPSNKVTEKGKDVELRCDPISGHTALYWYRQSLGQGLEFLIYFQGNSAPDKSGLPSDRFSAERTGGSVSTLTIQRTQQEDSAVYLCASSLRTSPWNEQFFGPGTRLTVL.

At least ten counts were recorded for this clonotype. The V gene is TRBV19, the J gene TRBJ1-6; a weak D match, TRBD1 (5 bases). Germline CDR1 LNHDA, CDR2 SQIVND (reference sequence). The CDR3 is made up of 14 amino acids. V was clipped by 6 bases and J by 10 bases, with 16 bases between them. The DNA of the CDR3 is TGTGCCAGTAGCCGGGACCCCGAGGGGTCACCCCTCCACTTT. Its protein product is CASSRDPEGSPLHF.

This clonotype was recorded a few times. The rearrangement joins TRBV19 to TRBJ1-5; D is possibly TRBD1 (6 bases). The CDR3 length is 19 residues. Trimming removed 3 bases from V and 2 bases from J, with 23 bases in between. Looked up from germline, CDR1 is LNHDA and CDR2 is SQIVND (reference sequence). The CDR3 DNA reads as TGTGCCAGTAGTATTTCGCACAGGGACCTTTTTTTCGGCAATCAGCCCCAGCATTTT. Translated, it gives CASSISHRDLFFGNQPQHF.

The rearrangement joins TRBV28 to TRBJ2-7, with D unclear. CDR3 size: 19 residues. V was trimmed by 3 bases and J by 0 bases, leaving 24 bases between them. Germline-derived CDR1 and CDR2 are MDHEN and SYDVKM. CDR3 amino acids: CASSFPVASNRKVSYEQYF. In DNA form, the CDR3 reads TGTGCCAGCAGTTTCCCCGTGGCGTCCAATCGGAAGGTCTCCTACGAGCAGTACTTC.

On this clonotype: A much larger clonotype is one base distant, so this may be a read error. The chain recombines TRBV11-3 with TRBJ1-6; no definite D call. Germline CDR1 is SGHNT and CDR2 is YENEEA. This CDR3 contains 12 residues. This chain's CDR3 is CACSYEYSPLHF. Written as DNA, the CDR3 is TGTGCCTGCAGCTACGAATATTCACCCCTCCACTTT.

This clonotype came up many times. The chain uses TRBV28 and TRBJ2-5; no clear D. CDR1 and CDR2 (germline): MDHEN, SYDVKM. CDR3 length: 17 residues. Trimming left V 0 bases short and J 1 base short, with 15 bases between. The CDR3 DNA reads as TGTGCCAGCAGTTTATGGGGCTGGATTATTGGCCAAGAGACCCAGTACTTC. Translating it yields CASSLWGWIIGQETQYF.

The sample holds many counts of this clonotype. The chain is built from TRBV6-1 and TRBJ1-1, with a possible D match to TRBD1 (5 bases). This CDR3 comprises 16 residues. CDR1 is MNHNS and CDR2 is SASEGT in the germline V gene. Trimming removed 8 bases from V and 0 bases from J, with 19 bases in between. This CDR3 reads CASPRRGARMNTEAFF. The CDR3 coding sequence is TGTGCCAGCCCTCGGAGGGGAGCGAGGATGAACACTGAAGCTTTCTTT.

The CDR3: CAWSKRQGKGYEQYF. In DNA form, the CDR3 reads TGTGCCTGGAGTAAGCGACAGGGGAAAGGGTACGAGCAGTACTTC. This chain connects TRBV30 to TRBJ2-7, with 8 bases that match TRBD1. V was clipped by 2 bases and J by 4 bases; unmatched bases: 10. This CDR3 region has 15 residues. Germline lookup yields CDR1 GTSNPN and CDR2 SVGIG (reference sequence).

To note about this clonotype: An end of the junction differs from the germline gene, which may be a read error. J is TRBJ2-7 and V is TRBV20-1; 7 nucleotides align to TRBD2. CDR3 size: 14 residues. Per the germline V gene, CDR1 is DFQATT and CDR2 is SNEGSKA (reference sequence). CDR3 protein: CSARGGGDFYEQDF. The CDR3, as DNA: TGCAGTGCTAGGGGCGGGGGAGATTTCTACGAGCAGGACTTC.

This clonotype was counted ten times or more. The chain employs TRBV15 and TRBJ1-1, with TRBD1 as a possible D gene (5 bases). Trimming took off 3 bases at V and 0 bases at J, with 11 bases between the two ends. Germline V gene lookup returns CDR1 LNHNV and CDR2 YYDKDF (reference sequence). The CDR3 covers 15 residues. As DNA, the CDR3 is TGTGCCACCAGCAGTACGGACAAAATGAACACTGAAGCTTTCTTT. Translated: CATSSTDKMNTEAFF.

This clonotype was seen more than once but under ten times. The gene calls are TRBV5-1 and TRBJ1-1, with D maybe TRBD1 (6 bases). CDR1 and CDR2 (germline): SGHRS, YFSETQ. Trimming stripped 0 bases from V and 6 bases from J, with 15 bases between. The CDR3 is made up of 15 amino acids. In DNA form, the CDR3 reads TGCGCCAGCAGCTTGGGGCCCACAGGGATTTCTGAAGCTTTCTTT. Its protein is CASSLGPTGISEAFF.

This clonotype has at least ten counts. The chain links TRBV13 to TRBJ2-5, with TRBD2 matching 15 bases. The CDR3 is made up of 15 amino acids. Trimming removed 5 bases from V and 4 bases from J; junction bases left unmatched: 2. The germline gives CDR1 PRHDT, CDR2 FYEKMQ (reference sequence). CDR3 DNA: TGTGCCAGCAGCGCGGGACTAGCGGGAGGAGAGACCCAGTACTTC. Amino acid sequence: CASSAGLAGGETQYF.

The table lists this clonotype with many counts. The V call is TRBV28, the J call TRBJ1-5; 11 bases agree with TRBD1. Germline trimming cut 4 bases from V and 6 bases from J; bases unmatched to any gene: 8. This CDR3 is 16 amino acids long. The germline gives CDR1 MDHEN, CDR2 SYDVKM. For the CDR3, the DNA is TGTGCCAGCAGTTCCCTGGACAGGGGGCGACGTCAGCCCCAGCATTTT. Protein sequence: CASSSLDRGRRQPQHF.

A remark on this clonotype: An end of the junction differs from the germline gene, which may be a read error. This chain connects TRBV6-1 to TRBJ2-4; D remains ambiguous. From germline, CDR1 is MNHNS and CDR2 SASEGT. The CDR3 runs to 12 residues. CDR3 region: CASSPKGNIKYF. The CDR3 DNA sequence: TGTGCCAGCAGTCCGAAGGGAAACATTAAGTACTTC.

The chain uses TRBV10-1 and TRBJ2-7; 10 bases align to TRBD2. Germline V gene sequence: CDR1 WNHNN, CDR2 SYGVQD (reference sequence). The CDR3 is 17 amino acids. Trimming at V came to 0 bases and at J to 0 bases, leaving 5 bases not matched to a gene. The CDR3 protein is CASSESASGSVSYEQYF. The CDR3 nucleotides read TGCGCCAGCAGTGAGTCGGCTAGCGGGAGTGTCTCCTACGAGCAGTACTTC.

This clonotype was observed at least ten times. This chain uses TRBV7-3 with TRBJ1-1; no reliable D call. Trimming cost V 4 bases and J 4 bases, with 16 bases left between them. The length of the CDR3 is 15 residues. Germline CDR1 reads SGHTA; CDR2 reads FQGTGA. The chain's CDR3 is CASSSSRAEGTEAFF. In DNA form, the CDR3 reads TGTGCCAGCAGCTCGAGTAGGGCCGAGGGCACTGAAGCTTTCTTT.

In this sample, this clonotype turned up many times. The rearrangement uses TRBV6-1 and TRBJ2-7, with no clear D. Trimming shortened V by 7 bases and J by 2 bases, and 15 bases separated the two germline ends. The CDR3 loop spans 14 amino acids. Germline V gene sequence: CDR1 MNHNS, CDR2 SASEGT. CDR3 sequence reads: CASTPDGRTYEQYF. In nucleotides, the CDR3 is TGTGCCAGCACCCCGGACGGCCGTACCTACGAGCAGTACTTC.

V and J are TRBV29-1 and TRBJ2-7; D gene ambiguous. Germline CDR1 SQVTM, CDR2 ANQGSEA. This CDR3 contains 14 residues. Trimming took 7 bases from V and 2 from J, leaving 18 bases between them. The CDR3 coding sequence is TGCAGCGCCGCCTGGGCGGCTGCTGCCTACGAGCAGTACTTC. Translation: CSAAWAAAAYEQYF.

In its sample, this clonotype was seen many times. The chain links TRBV7-9 to TRBJ1-1; possibly TRBD1 for D (6 bases). The CDR3 contains 14 residues. The germline V and J ends were trimmed by 5 bases and 5 bases, with 15 bases remaining between them. CDR1 and CDR2 (germline): SEHNR, FQNEAQ (reference sequence). The CDR3 loop is CASSPLQGRTEAFF. As DNA, the CDR3 is TGTGCCAGCAGCCCTCTACAGGGTCGGACTGAAGCTTTCTTT.

Ten or more counts support this clonotype. The junction shows a germline mismatch at one end, possibly a read error. V and J are TRBV30 and TRBJ1-2; D unresolved. The CDR3 is 10 amino acids. Per germline, CDR1 GTSNPN and CDR2 SVGIG (reference sequence). CDR3 in DNA: TGTGCCTGCAGTGCCTATGGCTACACCTTC. Translation gives CACSAYGYTF.

This clonotype was recorded at least ten times. J is TRBJ2-5 and V is TRBV4-1; 8 positions agree with TRBD1. The ends lost 3 bases at V and 4 bases at J; junction bases unmatched: 4. The CDR3 runs 14 residues. Germline V gene lookup returns CDR1 MGHRA and CDR2 YSYEKL. The chain's CDR3 is CASSQGTGGETQYF. CDR3 bases: TGCGCCAGCAGCCAGGGAACAGGGGGAGAGACCCAGTACTTC.

This clonotype has ten or more counts. The chain carries TRBV27 and TRBJ2-2, with unresolved D. The germline V and J ends were trimmed by 5 bases and 0 bases, with 4 bases remaining between them. The CDR3 sequence is 13 residues long. Per the germline V gene, CDR1 is MNHEY and CDR2 is SMNVEV (reference sequence). CDR3 sequence reads: CASSTSNTGELFF. The CDR3 coding sequence is TGTGCCAGCAGTACCTCGAACACCGGGGAGCTGTTTTTT.

Ten or more counts support this clonotype. V gene TRBV6-5 combines with J gene TRBJ1-2; weak D call: TRBD1 (6 bases). Germline CDR1 is MNHEY and CDR2 is SVGAGI. This CDR3 is built from 17 residues. V gave up 2 bases and J gave up 5 bases, with 21 bases separating them. Here the CDR3 reads CASSYAFGGSGQYGYTF. The CDR3 region has the DNA TGTGCCAGCAGTTACGCTTTTGGGGGCAGCGGACAGTATGGCTACACCTTC.